The text below deals with one TCR beta chain. Ten or more counts support this clonotype. The specificity of this receptor is unknown. No per-base quality is available; no much larger clone lies one base away. The time point label, as the study defines it: sample taken at primary tumor resection. For TCR sequencing, whole RNA was extracted from tumor and nontumor lung tissue, or from cryopreserved PBMC samples, and no cell sorting was done. Donors were some 78 patients with early-stage, untreated non-small cell lung cancer from the lung TRACERx cohort. Only patients for whom sufficient RNA was available from at least two tumor regions were selected for TCR sequencing. The library was generated by 5' RACE. Sequencing used a NextSeq 500. In the TCR library protocol, a unique molecular identifier was attached to each TCR cDNA molecule so that PCR and sequencing errors could be corrected. As for the original processing: TCR identification, UMI-based error correction and CDR3 extraction were all carried out with Decombinator tools. TCRs above a frequency of 2 per 1,000, corresponding to the top 1% of the tumor frequency distribution, were defined as expanded. Each repertoire was subsampled 100 times to 5,000 TCRs, after which Renyi diversity was computed with the R vegan package. CDR3 similarity networks were constructed using string-kernel similarity of amino acid triplets, with links drawn between CDR3s whose pairwise similarity was above 0.82. TCRdb handled the public reads itself, with Q25 trimming in fastp and clone calling in MiXCR, and kept productive beta chains. Rows with a matching CDR3 protein are joined into one entry that keeps the most common DNA and genes. TCRdb, rather than the study authors, made the V and J calls. Present in this sample are about 95,000 distinct CDR3 sequences, roughly 8.7% of which were seen just once. The top ten clones comprise less than 9% of the sample.

This entry is derived from a study of spatial heterogeneity in lung cancer (dated by TCRdb to the late 2010s). With regard to the full study: Beta-chain transcripts were consistently detected in greater numbers than alpha-chain transcripts, which likely reflects a higher abundance of beta-chain transcripts. In the raw uncorrected reads, each unique combination of TCR and UMI appeared more than ten times on average. TCR alpha and beta repertoires were quantitatively compared across multiple tumor regions, matched nontumor lung and blood in non-small cell lung cancer. The study linked features of the TCR repertoire to counts of nonsynonymous mutations, which were determined by whole-exome sequencing of tumor tissue. At surgery, 200 or so tumor regions, around 68 matched nontumor lung samples and 45 to 60 PBMC samples were TCR-sequenced for both alpha and beta chains.

V loses 1 base of germline sequence and J loses 8 bases, and the interval between the two ends is 5 bases. The CDR3 runs 11 amino acids, cysteine and phenylalanine included. Solely the CDR3 DNA is kept, with 33 bases framed from the first base. What the authors observed across the whole study: Ubiquitous expanded tumor TCRs were found in blood more often at tumor resection than at routine follow-up. Confirming at a functional level the hypothesis that regional TCRs recognize regional mutations was considered to require additional single-cell paired TCR alpha and beta sequencing.

The chain was built from TRBV12-3 or TRBV12-4 and TRBJ1-2; there is no confident call for the D gene. The receptor comes from a male donor with early-stage non-small cell lung cancer. Sequences were derived from PBMCs, sampled at surgery. The CDR3 in this case is CASSLGRGYTF. Here is the DNA: TGTGCCAGCAGTTTAGGCCGGGGCTACACCTTC.